Reported below is one T cell receptor beta chain. V gave up 3 bases and J gave up 2 bases; unmatched junction bases: 4. From germline, CDR1 is SGHNT and CDR2 YYREEE (reference sequence). CDR3 length: 14 residues. In the original processing: Reference gene primer amplification yielded estimated nucleated cell counts. TCRdb keeps only in-frame clones here, not all; method: immunoSEQ multiplex PCR. V and J calls and clone size follow that table, whereas D and trimming were derived from the DNA. The table lists a few hundred thousand clones, 82% of them singletons, with around 3.5% in the top ten. The sample comes from a study of blood T cell repertoires in COVID-19. The wider study: Sources were T cells, B-cell-depleted T cells, or PBMCs; the material itself was cDNA or gDNA.

The chain uses TRBV5-4 and TRBJ1-1; 7 bases are a match to TRBD1. The specimen was peripheral blood. This receptor was taken from a woman aged 80 or older with acute or convalescent COVID-19. In DNA form, the CDR3 reads TGTGCCAGCAGCTGGGGACAGCGAAACACTGAAGCTTTCTTT. Encoded protein: CASSWGQRNTEAFF.